This T cell receptor (beta chain) comes out of a study of control samples from healthy donors and cancer patients. The table came from immunoSEQ multiplex PCR; TCRdb's copy has only in-frame clones and leaves some out. The sample holds over 100,000 clones, roughly 92% seen once. This CDR3 is built from 15 residues. Losses at the gene ends were 6 bases for V and 2 bases for J; bases not matched to a gene: 7. Germline CDR1 and CDR2: MNHEY and SVGAGI. The chain has TRBV6-5 and TRBJ1-3, with 7 bases fitting TRBD1. The clonotype was recovered from a man aged 18 to 35 in good health. The sample taken for sequencing was blood. The CDR3 sequence is CASRRQGFTGNTIYF. The CDR3 DNA reads TGTGCCAGCAGGAGACAGGGTTTCACTGGAAACACCATATATTTT.